These 7 T cell receptor beta chains share one sample of origin, sequenced in a study of T cell repertoires in ileal Crohn's disease. Only in-frame clones appear in the TCRdb table, and some are missing; sequencing was by immunoSEQ multiplex PCR. The table includes 5,500 to 8,500 clones, around 80% detected once. The sequenced sample consisted of ileal tissue. Source of these receptors: an adult with Crohn's disease.

This clone was observed a handful of times. The rearrangement joins TRBV6-1 to TRBJ1-2; 7 nucleotides agree with TRBD1. Trimming at V came to 8 bases and at J to 6 bases, leaving 9 bases not matched to a gene. There are 13 residues in the CDR3. CDR1 is MNHNS, CDR2 SASEGT, per germline. The CDR3 protein is CASGGDTGDGYTF. In DNA form, the CDR3 reads TGTGCCAGCGGTGGAGACACAGGGGATGGCTACACCTTC.

The gene calls are TRBV6-6 and TRBJ1-5, with 12 bases aligning to TRBD1. Germline lookup yields CDR1 MNHNY and CDR2 SVGAGI (reference sequence). V dropped 6 bases and J dropped 6; count of bases not matched to a gene: 9. CDR3 length: 16 amino acids. The CDR3 region is CASSGSGQGAAQPQHF. The CDR3 region has the DNA TGTGCCAGCAGCGGTTCGGGACAGGGGGCTGCTCAGCCCCAGCATTTT.

The gene calls are TRBV11-2 and TRBJ2-3; D is possibly TRBD2 (6 bases). Germline V gene lookup returns CDR1 SGHAT and CDR2 FQNNGV. V was cut by 2 bases and J by 4 bases, with 13 bases left in between. CDR3 length: 15 amino acids. The CDR3 region has the DNA TGTGCCAGCAGCTTAACTTCGGGAGTGGCAGATACGCAGTATTTT. Translating gives CASSLTSGVADTQYF.

The V gene is TRBV6-1, the J gene TRBJ2-2; TRBD2 is a possible D gene (7 bases). The CDR3 has 16 residues. Trimming shortened V by 3 bases and J by 6 bases, and 17 bases separated the two germline ends. Germline V gene sequence: CDR1 MNHNS, CDR2 SASEGT. As DNA, the CDR3 is TGTGCCAGCAGTGATGGAGGGGGTGCGGGAGCCGGGGAGCTGTTTTTT. Protein sequence: CASSDGGGAGAGELFF.

This chain links TRBV7-9 with TRBJ1-1, with a tentative D call TRBD1 (6 bases). This CDR3 spans 13 amino acids. Germline V gives CDR1 SEHNR, CDR2 FQNEAQ (reference sequence). V was pared by 6 bases and J by 4 bases, with 12 bases between. CDR3 amino acids: CASRKMTGTEAFF. DNA of the CDR3: TGTGCCAGCAGGAAGATGACAGGCACTGAAGCTTTCTTT.

The J gene is TRBJ1-2, the V gene TRBV7-3, with 9 nucleotides matching TRBD1. Germline CDR1 SGHTA, CDR2 FQGTGA. Trimming removed 5 bases from V and 10 bases from J; junction bases left unmatched: 14. The CDR3 extends over 15 amino acids. The CDR3 bases are TGTGCCAGCAGCACCCAGACAGGGGGTATGGATGACTACACCTTC. Translating gives CASSTQTGGMDDYTF.

The chain is built from TRBV30 and TRBJ2-6; 8 positions match TRBD2. V lost 8 bases to trimming and J lost 2 bases; unmatched junction nucleotides: 5. CDR3 length equals 14 residues. Germline loops: CDR1 GTSNPN, CDR2 SVGIG (reference sequence). The DNA of the CDR3 is TGTGCCCAACCGGGGGGGACTGGGGCCAACGTCCTGACTTTC. Its protein is CAQPGGTGANVLTF.